This is a list of T cell receptor beta chains from one sample in a study of preoperative IRX-2 immunotherapy in early breast cancer. Repertoires were generated with immunoSEQ multiplex PCR, while TCRdb's copy carries only in-frame clones and drops some. The table shows more than 50,000 clones, with 94% occurring only once. The sample was acquired from a patient treated with IRX-2 immunotherapy. The source of these receptors is a human donor with breast cancer. Both conserved end residues are part of each CDR3. Fields, in order: CDR3 protein, CDR3 DNA, D gene, clone size, J gene, V gene. A D gene is named only where the DNA matches it firmly. Clone size, where shown, is once, few, many, or a class for clones that have expanded.

CASSEEAGANTGELFF | TGTGCCAGCAGCGAAGAGGCGGGGGCCAACACCGGGGAGCTGTTTTTT | NA | NA | TRBJ2-2 | TRBV11-3
CAMGRTGSTDTQYF | TGTGCCATGGGAAGGACAGGGAGCACAGATACGCAGTATTTT | TRBD1 | NA | TRBJ2-3 | TRBV10-3
CASSLDGADTQYF | TGTGCCAGCAGCTTAGACGGGGCAGATACGCAGTATTTT | NA | once | TRBJ2-3 | TRBV7-8
CASSRVIAGELFF | TGTGCCAGCAGCCGAGTAATAGCCGGGGAGCTGTTTTTT | NA | NA | TRBJ2-2 | TRBV5-6
CSVDRLADTEAFF | TGCAGCGTTGATCGCCTCGCGGACACTGAAGCTTTCTTT | NA | NA | TRBJ1-1 | TRBV29-1
CATSRGGTVDEQFF | TGTGCCACCAGCAGAGGCGGGACGGTCGATGAGCAGTTCTTC | NA | NA | TRBJ2-1 | TRBV15
CASSLFGLPSTDTQYF | TGTGCCAGCAGTTTATTCGGACTCCCCAGCACAGATACGCAGTATTTT | NA | NA | TRBJ2-3 | TRBV28
CASSLTRLAGYNEQFF | TGTGCCAGCAGTTTAACCCGACTAGCGGGGTACAATGAGCAGTTCTTC | TRBD2 | NA | TRBJ2-1 | TRBV28
CASSLGQEGTEAFF | TGTGCCAGCAGTTTAGGGCAGGAAGGGACTGAAGCTTTCTTT | NA | NA | TRBJ1-1 | TRBV28
CASSLEGALNEQFF | TGTGCCAGCAGCTTAGAGGGGGCGCTTAATGAGCAGTTCTTC | TRBD1 | NA | TRBJ2-1 | TRBV7-3
CATSSDSILYGYTF | TGTGCCACCAGCAGTGACAGTATCCTTTATGGCTACACCTTC | NA | few | TRBJ1-2 | TRBV15
CASSLGTRTGNTEAFF | TGTGCCAGCAGCTTGGGGACCCGGACAGGGAACACTGAAGCTTTCTTT | TRBD1 | NA | TRBJ1-1 | TRBV7-3